These 24 T cell receptor beta chains share one sample of origin, sequenced in a study of control samples from healthy donors and cancer patients. Method: immunoSEQ multiplex PCR; TCRdb's copy keeps in-frame clones and lacks some. This table has 95,000 to 100,000 clones, around 89% appearing once. The sample was blood. These receptors all come from a man aged 25 to 40 in good health.

The chain has TRBV24-1 and TRBJ1-5; no clear D. Deletions cut 6 bases from V and 0 bases from J, with 8 bases between. The germline V gene has CDR1 KGHDR and CDR2 SFDVKD. CDR3 length: 14 amino acids. For the CDR3, the DNA is TGTGCCACCAGTAGCCCAGATAGCAATCAGCCCCAGCATTTT. Protein sequence: CATSSPDSNQPQHF.

This chain links TRBV15 with TRBJ1-5, with 10 nucleotides matching TRBD1. Germline-derived CDR1 and CDR2 are LNHNV and YYDKDF (reference sequence). Trimming at V came to 5 bases and at J to 5 bases, leaving 6 bases not matched to a gene. This CDR3 has 15 residues. The CDR3 spells CATSEDRGFDQPQHF. The CDR3 DNA follows: TGTGCCACCAGCGAGGACAGGGGGTTCGATCAGCCCCAGCATTTT.

The rearrangement links TRBV19 to TRBJ1-2, with 7 positions matching TRBD1. Germline CDR1 LNHDA, CDR2 SQIVND (reference sequence). The CDR3 length is 13 residues. V was pared by 11 bases and J by 4 bases, with 10 bases of the junction left unmatched. As DNA, the CDR3 is TGTGCCGCCCGGGCAGGGGGATTCTATGGCTACACCTTC. This translates into CAARAGGFYGYTF.

This rearrangement joins TRBV9 to TRBJ2-2, with 8 bases lining up with TRBD1. This CDR3 comprises 16 residues. Germline V gene lookup returns CDR1 SGDLS and CDR2 YYNGEE. J lost 3 bases, V lost 3 bases, and 7 bases had no gene match. The CDR3: CASSGGAGGDTGELFF. In DNA form, the CDR3 reads TGTGCCAGCAGCGGTGGGGCAGGGGGCGACACCGGGGAGCTGTTTTTT.

The genes are TRBV11-2 and TRBJ1-1; D remains ambiguous. Germline values: CDR1 SGHAT, CDR2 FQNNGV. V lost 6 bases to trimming and J lost 5 bases, with 13 bases between them. The CDR3 extends over 13 amino acids. The CDR3 DNA is TGTGCCAGCAGACGGACGCAGGTAACTGAAGCTTTCTTT. As protein: CASRRTQVTEAFF.

J is TRBJ1-1 and V is TRBV19, with D unresolved. Germline lookup yields CDR1 LNHDA and CDR2 SQIVND (reference sequence). This CDR3 comprises 15 residues. With 1 base removed from V and 5 bases from J, the gap between germline ends came to 14 bases. CDR3 bases: TGTGCCAGTAGTATAGGAGCAGGCGGTAAGACTGAAGCTTTCTTT. Encoded protein: CASSIGAGGKTEAFF.

A note on this clone: In the same sample, other DNA sequences code for this CDR3. The CDR3 region is CASSLREGDTQYF. The CDR3 DNA follows: TGTGCCAGCAGCTTAAGGGAGGGGGATACGCAGTATTTT. This chain connects TRBV7-3 to TRBJ2-3; 7 positions match TRBD2. CDR3 size: 13 residues. Germline V lookup: CDR1 SGHTA, CDR2 FQGTGA. Trimming cost V 1 base and J 6 bases; bases outside gene matches: 1.

This rearrangement joins TRBV11-2 to TRBJ2-5; TRBD2 agrees at 13 bases. The length of the CDR3 is 17 residues. From germline, CDR1 is SGHAT and CDR2 FQNNGV. With V trimmed by 0 bases and J by 3 bases, 4 bases remained unmatched. CDR3 nucleotides: TGTGCCAGCAGCTTAGATCTTACTAGCGGGGGGGAAGAGACCCAGTACTTC. It yields the protein CASSLDLTSGGEETQYF.

The chain carries TRBV25-1 and TRBJ1-2; D is ambiguous. The CDR3 loop spans 14 amino acids. Germline CDR1 and CDR2: MGHDK and SYGVNS. V was cut by 3 bases and J by 5 bases, with 13 bases left in between. CDR3 amino acids: CASSDPRGLYGYTF. In DNA, the CDR3 is TGTGCCAGCAGTGACCCCAGAGGACTATATGGCTACACCTTC.

The V and J genes are TRBV19 and TRBJ1-1; D is uncertain. There are 13 residues in the CDR3. Germline V CDR1 and CDR2: LNHDA, SQIVND (reference sequence). With 3 bases removed from V and 4 bases from J, the gap between germline ends came to 9 bases. The CDR3 DNA sequence: TGTGCCAGTAGTATTAGCGGGGTCACTGAAGCTTTCTTT. Its protein product is CASSISGVTEAFF.

This clone was picked up a small number of times. The CDR3 loop is CASSLEGKNIQYF. The DNA for the CDR3 is TGTGCCAGCAGCTTAGAGGGCAAAAACATTCAGTACTTC. The chain employs TRBV7-2 and TRBJ2-4; D remains unclear. Trimming stripped 1 base from V and 3 bases from J, with 4 bases between. The germline gives CDR1 SGHTA, CDR2 FQGNSA. CDR3 length: 13 amino acids.

The rearrangement links TRBV7-2 to TRBJ2-1, with D possibly matching TRBD1 (6 bases). Deletions cut 5 bases from V and 6 bases from J, with 20 bases between. Germline-derived CDR1 and CDR2 are SGHTA and FQGNSA. The CDR3 has 16 amino acids. CDR3 region: CASSPMRGRGGNEQFF. CDR3 bases: TGTGCCAGCAGCCCCATGAGAGGCAGGGGCGGCAATGAGCAGTTCTTC.

This sequence joins TRBV14 and TRBJ1-1, with D perhaps matching TRBD1 (5 bases). Looked up from germline, CDR1 is SGHDN and CDR2 is FVKESK. V gave up 2 bases and J gave up 8 bases, with 21 bases separating them. CDR3 length: 16 residues. The DNA of the CDR3 is TGTGCCAGCAGCCAACGTTCCATCGGGACCCAATTGGAAGCTTTCTTT. This sequence encodes CASSQRSIGTQLEAFF. Variable domain in full (rest from reference TRBV14 and TRBJ1-1): EAGVTQFPSHSVIEKGQTVTLRCDPISGHDNLYWYRRVMGKEIKFLLHFVKESKQDESGMPNNRFLAERTGGTYSTLKVQPAELEDSGVYFCASSQRSIGTQLEAFFGQGTRLTVV.

This clone is classed as medium-sized. This sample includes further DNA sequences coding for the same CDR3. The J gene is TRBJ2-2, the V gene TRBV5-1, with a tentative D call TRBD1 (5 bases). V was clipped by 3 bases and J by 3 bases, with 9 bases between them. The CDR3 totals 14 residues. Germline V gene data show CDR1 as SGHRS and CDR2 as YFSETQ. In DNA form, the CDR3 reads TGCGCCAGCAGCTCTACAGGAGACACCGGGGAGCTGTTTTTT. It encodes CASSSTGDTGELFF.

The chain employs TRBV10-3 and TRBJ2-3; D ambiguous. Germline-derived CDR1 and CDR2 are ENHRY and SYGVKD. V was trimmed by 7 bases and J by 9 bases, leaving 20 bases between them. The CDR3 runs to 14 residues. CDR3 region: CAINRQTREETQYF. CDR3 nucleotide sequence: TGTGCCATCAATCGGCAGACCCGCGAGGAGACGCAGTATTTT.

J is TRBJ1-5 and V is TRBV19; D is unresolved. The CDR3 runs to 15 residues. Trimming shortened V by 2 bases and J by 2 bases, and 10 bases separated the two germline ends. Germline V gene sequence: CDR1 LNHDA, CDR2 SQIVND (reference sequence). The CDR3 sequence is CASSIWGPGNQPQHF. DNA for the CDR3: TGTGCCAGTAGTATATGGGGTCCGGGCAATCAGCCCCAGCATTTT. The variable domain in full, with the rest retrieved from reference TRBV19 and TRBJ1-5, is DGGITQSPKYLFRKEGQNVTLSCEQNLNHDAMYWYRQDPGQGLRLIYYSQIVNDFQKGDIAEGYSVSREKKESFPLTVTSAQKNPTAFYLCASSIWGPGNQPQHFGDGTRLSIL.

This clone occurred a few times. The genes are TRBV9 and TRBJ1-2; D uncertain. Trimming left V 0 bases short and J 1 base short, with 10 bases between. Germline assignment: CDR1 SGDLS and CDR2 YYNGEE. CDR3 length equals 15 residues. CDR3 DNA: TGTGCCAGCAGCGTAGAGTCCGGGGATAACTATGGCTACACCTTC. It translates to CASSVESGDNYGYTF. The whole variable domain, remainder taken from reference TRBV9 and TRBJ1-2, is DSGVTQTPKHLITATGQRVTLRCSPRSGDLSVYWYQQSLDQGLQFLIQYYNGEERAKGNILERFSAQQFPDLHSELNLSSLELGDSALYFCASSVESGDNYGYTFGSGTRLTVV.

This chain links TRBV19 with TRBJ2-1; 8 nucleotides match TRBD1. The germline gives CDR1 LNHDA, CDR2 SQIVND (reference sequence). Unmatched junction bases numbered 9, after V lost 7 bases and J lost 4 bases. The CDR3 covers 15 residues. The CDR3 bases are TGTGCCAGTAAGAACGGACAGGGAGATTACAATGAGCAGTTCTTC. Translated: CASKNGQGDYNEQFF.

The genes are TRBV6-5 and TRBJ2-3; the D gene is possibly TRBD2 (5 bases). Trimming pared 6 bases from V and 1 base from J, leaving 14 bases between. The germline CDR1 and CDR2 sequences are MNHEY and SVGAGI. This CDR3 has 15 amino acids. In DNA, the CDR3 is TGTGCCAGCAGCCGTAGGGTGAGGGGCACAGATACGCAGTATTTT. It translates to CASSRRVRGTDTQYF.

In this sample, this clone turned up once. The chain has TRBV10-3 and TRBJ1-5; D remains unclear. The CDR3 is made up of 14 amino acids. V lost 3 bases, J lost 7 bases, and 13 bases lay in between. The V gene's germline CDR1 is ENHRY and CDR2 SYGVKD. The DNA for the CDR3 is TGTGCCATCAGTGACTGGGAGAGTGGACAGCCCCAGCATTTT. Encoded protein: CAISDWESGQPQHF.

V and J are TRBV2 and TRBJ2-1, with TRBD1 matching 10 bases. The CDR3 covers 15 residues. V shed 5 bases, J shed 3 bases, and the junction held 4 bases outside the gene matches. CDR1 and CDR2 (germline): SNHLY, FYNNEI. CDR3 amino acids: CASSLDRGNYNEQFF. CDR3 in DNA: TGTGCCAGCAGTTTGGACAGGGGGAACTACAATGAGCAGTTCTTC. Full variable domain (missing parts from reference TRBV2 and TRBJ2-1): EPEVTQTPSHQVTQMGQEVILRCVPISNHLYFYWYRQILGQKVEFLVSFYNNEISEKSEIFDDQFSVERPDGSNFTLKIRSTKLEDSAMYFCASSLDRGNYNEQFFGPGTRLTVL.

The chain joins TRBV5-4 to TRBJ1-1; no clear D. CDR1 SGHNT and CDR2 YYREEE come from the germline V gene (reference sequence). This CDR3 is 16 amino acids long. Trimming took 1 base from V and 0 from J, leaving 13 bases between them. The CDR3 sequence is CASSLWAGTLNTEAFF. DNA of the CDR3: TGTGCCAGCAGCTTGTGGGCAGGAACCTTGAACACTGAAGCTTTCTTT.

The chain couples TRBV18 to TRBJ2-1, with D uncertain. The germline gives CDR1 KGHSH, CDR2 LQKENI. The CDR3 length is 14 residues. Trimming pared 0 bases from V and 7 bases from J, leaving 10 bases between. The CDR3 protein is CASSPPDSINEQFF. CDR3 nucleotide sequence: TGTGCCAGCTCACCACCCGACTCGATAAATGAGCAGTTCTTC.

The gene calls are TRBV18 and TRBJ1-4; no definite D call. Looked up from germline, CDR1 is KGHSH and CDR2 is LQKENI. There are 14 residues in the CDR3. With 2 bases removed from V and 0 bases from J, the gap between germline ends came to 4 bases. Here the CDR3 reads CASSPTATNEKLFF. The DNA for the CDR3 is TGTGCCAGCTCACCAACAGCAACTAATGAAAAACTGTTTTTT. The full variable domain, in which reference TRBV18 and TRBJ1-4 provide the parts outside the CDR3, is NAGVMQNPRHLVRRRGQEARLRCSPMKGHSHVYWYRQLPEEGLKFMVYLQKENIIDESGMPKERFSAEFPKEGPSILRIQQVVRGDSAAYFCASSPTATNEKLFFGSGTQLSVL.